This T cell receptor beta chain derives from a study of CD8+ T cells in alopecia areata. Study results and limitations: How baseline CD8+ expansion relates to response remains uncertain (there was one nonresponder). Compared with normal scalp, lesional scalp had higher clonality and more expanded CD8+ clones.

The treatment here: oral pan-JAK inhibitor, 5-10 mg twice daily. The V gene's germline CDR1 is SGDLS and CDR2 YYNGEE. Trimming removed 4 bases from V and 9 bases from J, with 23 bases in between. The CDR3 is 16 amino acids. RNA, once extracted, was reverse transcribed into cDNA for use as the sequencing template. Clones were sequenced by immunoSEQ multiplex PCR, and TCRdb holds only the in-frame ones, with some missing. This sample has around 190,000 clones; about three fifths occur once, and the top ten carry about 1.3%. Remarks on this clone: Its cognate antigen is unknown.

V is TRBV9 and J is TRBJ2-1, with D perhaps TRBD1 or TRBD2 (5 bases each). This receptor was obtained from a human donor with alopecia areata. Sequenced material: CD4+ T cells sorted from blood, taken at roughly week 49, from a patient treated with tofacitinib. CDR3 sequence reads: CASSNRGTKLACEQFF. The DNA for the CDR3 is TGTGCCAGCAGCAACCGAGGGACCAAGCTAGCTTGTGAGCAGTTCTTC.